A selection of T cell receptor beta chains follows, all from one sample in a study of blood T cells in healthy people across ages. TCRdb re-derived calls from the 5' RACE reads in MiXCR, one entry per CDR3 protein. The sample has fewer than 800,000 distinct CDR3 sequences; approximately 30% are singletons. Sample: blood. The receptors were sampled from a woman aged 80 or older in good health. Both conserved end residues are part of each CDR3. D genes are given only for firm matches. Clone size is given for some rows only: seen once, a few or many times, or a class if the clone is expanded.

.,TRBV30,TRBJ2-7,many,CAWSVRRGHEQYF,TGTGCCTGGAGTGTACGCCGGGGCCACGAGCAGTACTTC
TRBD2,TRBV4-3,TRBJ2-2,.,CASSQTAAGGRYTGELFF,TGCGCCAGCAGCCAGACGGCGGCGGGGGGACGCTACACCGGGGAGCTGTTTTTT
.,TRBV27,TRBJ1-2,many,CASSLNGLKNYGYTF,TGTGCCAGCAGTTTAAATGGCCTGAAGAACTATGGCTACACCTTC
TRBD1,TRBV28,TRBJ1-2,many,CASLTGGDGVYGYTF,TGTGCCAGCTTGACAGGGGGCGATGGGGTCTATGGCTACACCTTC
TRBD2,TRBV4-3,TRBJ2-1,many,CASSRILAGAPGSYNEQFF,TGCGCCAGCAGCCGAATACTAGCGGGGGCGCCGGGTTCCTACAATGAGCAGTTCTTC
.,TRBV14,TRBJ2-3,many,CASSSWRGPSDTQYF,TGTGCCAGCAGCTCCTGGCGGGGGCCTTCAGATACGCAGTATTTT
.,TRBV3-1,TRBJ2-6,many,CASRISGANVLTF,TGTGCCAGCCGAATCTCTGGGGCCAACGTCCTGACTTTC
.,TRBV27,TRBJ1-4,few,CASGMWGGASEKLFF,TGTGCCAGCGGGATGTGGGGGGGCGCGAGTGAAAAACTGTTTTTT
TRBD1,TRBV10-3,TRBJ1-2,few,CAISDSTGGGNYGYTF,TGTGCCATCAGTGATTCTACAGGGGGGGGGAACTATGGCTACACCTTC
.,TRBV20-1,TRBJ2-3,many,CSARLPGHPYGTQYF,TGCAGTGCTAGACTCCCGGGACACCCTTATGGGACGCAGTATTTT
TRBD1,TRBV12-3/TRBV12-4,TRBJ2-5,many,CASSGTGYQETQYF,TGTGCCAGCAGTGGGACAGGGTACCAAGAGACCCAGTACTTC
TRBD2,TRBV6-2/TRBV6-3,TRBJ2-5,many,CASSYSRLAGQETQYF,TGTGCCAGCAGTTACTCCAGACTAGCGGGGCAAGAGACCCAGTACTTC
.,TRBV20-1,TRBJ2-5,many,CSALRGTPIETQYF,TGCAGTGCCCTTCGGGGGACCCCTATAGAGACCCAGTACTTC
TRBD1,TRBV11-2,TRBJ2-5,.,CASRSGQGGRETQYF,TGTGCCAGCAGAAGCGGACAGGGGGGAAGGGAGACCCAGTACTTC
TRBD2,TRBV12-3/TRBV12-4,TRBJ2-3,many,CASSSRGTSGGAVADTQYF,TGTGCCAGCAGTTCCCGGGGGACTAGCGGGGGGGCCGTGGCAGATACGCAGTATTTT
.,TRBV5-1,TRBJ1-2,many,CASSLRGGPNYGYTF,TGCGCCAGCAGCTTGAGGGGGGGCCCTAACTATGGCTACACCTTC
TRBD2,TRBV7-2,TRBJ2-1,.,CASSSPLTSGDYNEQFF,TGTGCCAGCAGCTCCCCCCTGACTAGCGGGGATTACAATGAGCAATTCTTC
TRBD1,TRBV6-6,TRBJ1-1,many,CASSTGGWDTEAFF,TGTGCCAGCAGTACAGGGGGCTGGGACACTGAAGCTTTCTTT
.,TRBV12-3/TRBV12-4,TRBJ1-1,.,CASTQRENTEAFF,TGTGCCAGCACCCAAAGGGAGAACACTGAAGCTTTCTTT
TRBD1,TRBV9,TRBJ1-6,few,CASSARQGRPNSPLHF,TGTGCCAGCAGCGCGAGACAGGGGCGGCCCAATTCACCCCTCCACTTT
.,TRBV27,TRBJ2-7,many,CASSGGNYEQYF,TGTGCCAGCAGCGGCGGAAACTACGAGCAGTACTTC
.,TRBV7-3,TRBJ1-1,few,CASSHGRTATEAFF,TGTGCCAGCAGCCACGGCAGGACGGCCACTGAAGCTTTCTTT
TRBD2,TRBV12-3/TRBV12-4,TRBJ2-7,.,CASSKPGTSGPEQYF,TGTGCCAGCAGTAAGCCCGGGACTAGCGGCCCCGAGCAGTACTTC
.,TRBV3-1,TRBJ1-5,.,CASSQALGNRPQHF,TGTGCCAGCAGCCAAGCCTTGGGCAATCGGCCCCAGCATTTT
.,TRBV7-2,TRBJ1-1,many,CASRATNTEAFF,TGTGCCAGCAGAGCGACGAACACTGAAGCTTTCTTT
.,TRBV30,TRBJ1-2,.,CAWSVQGAPNYGYTF,TGTGCCTGGAGTGTTCAGGGCGCTCCTAACTATGGCTACACCTTC
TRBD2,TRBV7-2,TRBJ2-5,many,CASSLASAGGRETQYF,TGTGCCAGCAGCTTAGCTTCAGCGGGGGGGCGAGAGACCCAGTACTTC
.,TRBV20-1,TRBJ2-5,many,CSALDGQETQYF,TGCAGTGCCCTGGACGGCCAAGAGACCCAGTACTTC
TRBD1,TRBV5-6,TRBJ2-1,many,CASSPATGGRSYEQFF,TGTGCCAGCAGTCCCGCTACAGGGGGTAGAAGTTATGAGCAGTTCTTC
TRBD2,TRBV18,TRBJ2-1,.,CASSPSLAGKNDEQFF,TGTGCCAGCTCACCTTCACTAGCGGGGAAAAACGATGAGCAGTTCTTC
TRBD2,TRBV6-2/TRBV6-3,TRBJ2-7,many,CASTRTGGRYEQYF,TGTGCCAGCACCCGGACGGGGGGGCGTTACGAGCAGTACTTC
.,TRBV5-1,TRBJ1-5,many,CASSLTFNQPQHF,TGCGCCAGCAGCTTGACATTCAATCAGCCCCAGCATTTT
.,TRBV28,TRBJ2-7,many,CASSATGISSYEQYF,TGTGCCAGCAGCGCGACCGGGATAAGCTCCTACGAGCAGTACTTC
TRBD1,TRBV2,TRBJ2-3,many,CATPDRESTDTQYF,TGTGCCACCCCCGACAGGGAAAGCACAGATACGCAGTATTTT
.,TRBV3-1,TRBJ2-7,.,CASSQDPYEQYF,TGTGCCAGCAGCCAAGACCCCTACGAGCAGTACTTC
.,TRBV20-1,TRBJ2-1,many,CSEHRSSYNEQFF,TGCAGTGAGCACAGGAGCTCCTACAATGAGCAGTTCTTC
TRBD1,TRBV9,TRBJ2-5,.,CASTVVDRGQETQYF,TGTGCCAGCACCGTAGTGGACAGGGGACAAGAGACCCAGTACTTC
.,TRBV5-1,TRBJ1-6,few,CASSLGGSVRDSPLHF,TGCGCCAGCTCCCTCGGGGGGTCCGTCAGGGATTCACCCCTCCACTTT
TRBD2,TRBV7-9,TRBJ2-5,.,CASSWNTGGWTQYF,TGTGCCAGCAGCTGGAACACGGGAGGTTGGACCCAGTACTTC
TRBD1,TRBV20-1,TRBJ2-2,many,CSASGTGGFTGELFF,TGCAGTGCTAGCGGGACAGGGGGCTTTACCGGGGAGCTGTTTTTT
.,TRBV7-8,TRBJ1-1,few,CASSSYLGESSEAFF,TGTGCCAGCAGCTCTTATCTGGGGGAATCTTCTGAAGCTTTCTTT
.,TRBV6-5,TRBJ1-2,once,CASSPQGSGYTF,TGTGCCAGCAGTCCTCAGGGGTCTGGCTACACCTTC
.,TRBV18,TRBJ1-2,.,CASSTTGLYGYTF,TGTGCCAGCTCAACCACAGGGCTTTATGGCTACACCTTC
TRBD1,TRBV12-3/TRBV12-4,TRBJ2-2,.,CASSLFRFPGGNTGELFF,TGTGCCAGCAGTTTATTTAGGTTCCCAGGGGGGAACACCGGGGAGCTGTTTTTT